The 5 T cell receptor beta chains below all came from one sample that was sequenced in a study of T cell responses to AZD1222 COVID-19 vaccine. Repertoires were generated with immunoSEQ multiplex PCR, while TCRdb's copy carries only in-frame clones and drops some. The sample consists of more than 110,000 clones, around nine tenths of them appearing once. The sample in question was peripheral blood, obtained on day 0 of AZD1222 vaccination. These receptors were collected from an adult in good health.

This clone was recorded only once. This chain joins TRBV11-3 and TRBJ2-3, with 9 bases identical to TRBD2. With V trimmed by 3 bases and J by 1 base, 5 bases remained unmatched. This CDR3 region has 16 residues. Germline V gene sequence: CDR1 SGHNT, CDR2 YENEEA. CDR3 amino acids: CASSLSSGSGTDTQYF. The CDR3 DNA reads TGTGCCAGCAGCTTGAGTAGCGGGAGTGGCACAGATACGCAGTATTTT.

The CDR3 is CASTRPARSSAFF. In DNA form, the CDR3 reads TGTGCCAGCACCCGACCCGCAAGGAGTTCGGCTTTCTTT. V usage is TRBV7-8 and J usage is TRBJ1-1; D not resolved. Germline CDR1 reads SGHVS; CDR2 reads FQNEAQ. CDR3 size: 13 residues. Deletions cut 7 bases from V and 11 bases from J, with 20 bases between.

The chain combines TRBV7-2 with TRBJ2-7, with 11 bases matching TRBD2. Germline lookup yields CDR1 SGHTA and CDR2 FQGNSA. V was pared by 5 bases and J by 2 bases, with 8 bases of the junction left unmatched. CDR3 length: 16 residues. The CDR3: CASSTLTSGAPYEQYF. CDR3 bases: TGTGCCAGCAGCACGCTGACTAGCGGGGCACCCTACGAGCAGTACTTC.

V and J are TRBV7-2 and TRBJ1-1; no clear D gene. CDR3 length: 14 amino acids. Trimming took 5 bases from V and 0 from J, leaving 10 bases between them. Germline assignment: CDR1 SGHTA and CDR2 FQGNSA. The CDR3 is CASSPKIMNTEAFF. The DNA of the CDR3 is TGTGCCAGCAGCCCGAAGATAATGAACACTGAAGCTTTCTTT.

The chain carries TRBV9 and TRBJ1-1; 12 bases agree with TRBD1. In germline, CDR1 is SGDLS, CDR2 YYNGEE. The CDR3 sequence is 18 residues long. V was clipped by 0 bases and J by 5 bases; unmatched bases: 11. The CDR3 sequence is CASSVGRGQGAKGTEAFF. The CDR3 coding sequence is TGTGCCAGCAGCGTAGGTAGGGGACAGGGGGCCAAGGGGACTGAAGCTTTCTTT.